This TCR beta chain was sequenced in a study of OX40 agonist ivuxolimab in advanced cancers. Whole-study context: Intravenous ivuxolimab at 0.01 to 10 mg/kg was given to patients every 2 weeks. It was permissible to have had prior anti-PD-1, anti-PD-L1 or anti-CTLA-4 therapy, and less than 45% had some.

Patients had blood sampled at baseline and again on cycle 4 day 1 and cycle 7 day 1. The V end was cut by 7 bases, the J end by 4 bases, with 11 bases between. This CDR3 region has 13 residues. From germline, CDR1 is MNHEY and CDR2 SVGAGI. The data were produced by immunoSEQ multiplex PCR, yet TCRdb's version contains in-frame clones alone and is incomplete. The data show around 43,000 clones, approximately 89% seen once. The chain uses TRBV6-5 and TRBJ1-5, with D maybe TRBD1 (5 bases). The input for sequencing was CD4+ or CD8+ T cells sorted from blood, taken in a trial of the OX40 agonist ivuxolimab. The sequence came from an adult with an advanced solid tumor such as melanoma, head and neck, liver or kidney cancer. The CDR3 spells CASKLQGNQPQHF. The CDR3 nucleotides read TGTGCCAGCAAGCTGCAGGGAAATCAGCCCCAGCATTTT.